This T cell receptor (beta chain) is from a study of cytomegalovirus exposure and HLA in healthy donors. PCR employed 60 Vbeta and 13 Jbeta primers. Using immunoSEQ multiplex PCR, the repertoire was profiled, and TCRdb retains in-frame clones only, with some absent. This repertoire shows about 210,000 clones, around 79% found once; its top ten account for about 2%. The TCR was taken from a male donor in good health and CMV-seronegative. Sequenced sample: PBMCs.

CDR3 coding DNA: TGTGCCAGCAGCCAAGATGGGAGGGGCCCTAGCTCTGGGGCCAACGTCCTGACTTTC. Translated: CASSQDGRGPSSGANVLTF. The chain couples TRBV4-2 to TRBJ2-6; 7 bases align to TRBD2. J lost 0 bases, V lost 0 bases, and 8 bases had no gene match. CDR1 is LGHNA, CDR2 YNFKEQ, per germline. The CDR3 sequence is 19 residues long.